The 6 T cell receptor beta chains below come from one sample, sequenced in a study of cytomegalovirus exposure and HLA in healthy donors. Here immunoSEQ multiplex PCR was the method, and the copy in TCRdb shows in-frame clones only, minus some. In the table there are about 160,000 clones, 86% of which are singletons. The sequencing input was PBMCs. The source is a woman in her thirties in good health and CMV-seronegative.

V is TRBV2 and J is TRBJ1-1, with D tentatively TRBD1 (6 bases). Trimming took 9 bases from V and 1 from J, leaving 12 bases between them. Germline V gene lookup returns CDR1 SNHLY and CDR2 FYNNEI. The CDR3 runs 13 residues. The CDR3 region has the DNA TGTGCCAGACAGGGCGTTGGGAACACTGAAGCTTTCTTT. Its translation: CARQGVGNTEAFF.

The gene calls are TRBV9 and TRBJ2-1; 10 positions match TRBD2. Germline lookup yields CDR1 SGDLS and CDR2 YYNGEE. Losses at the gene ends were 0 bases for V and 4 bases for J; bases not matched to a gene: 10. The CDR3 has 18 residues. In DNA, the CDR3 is TGTGCCAGCAGCGTAGGGCTAGCGGGAGTGGGTGGGTACAATGAGCAGTTCTTC. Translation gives CASSVGLAGVGGYNEQFF.

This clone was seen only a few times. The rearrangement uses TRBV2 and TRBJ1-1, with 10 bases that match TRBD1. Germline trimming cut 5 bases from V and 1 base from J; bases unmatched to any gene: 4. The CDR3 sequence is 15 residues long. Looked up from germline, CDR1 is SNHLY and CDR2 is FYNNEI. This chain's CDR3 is CASSKGDRGNTEAFF. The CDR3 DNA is TGTGCCAGCAGTAAGGGGGACAGGGGGAACACTGAAGCTTTCTTT.

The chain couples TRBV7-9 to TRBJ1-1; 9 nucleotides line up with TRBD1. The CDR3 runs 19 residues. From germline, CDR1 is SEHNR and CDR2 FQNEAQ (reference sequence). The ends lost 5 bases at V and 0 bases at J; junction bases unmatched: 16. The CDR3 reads CASSPGGGTGSPLNTEAFF. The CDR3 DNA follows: TGTGCCAGCAGCCCAGGGGGAGGGACAGGGTCCCCGTTGAACACTGAAGCTTTCTTT.

CDR3: CASSLQGRTEAFF. The CDR3 DNA follows: TGTGCCAGCAGCTTACAGGGACGGACTGAAGCTTTCTTT. The chain is built from TRBV5-6 and TRBJ1-1; D perhaps matches TRBD1 (6 bases). The CDR3 is 13 amino acids. From germline, CDR1 is SGHDT and CDR2 YYEEEE. V lost 2 bases to trimming and J lost 5 bases, with 10 bases between them.

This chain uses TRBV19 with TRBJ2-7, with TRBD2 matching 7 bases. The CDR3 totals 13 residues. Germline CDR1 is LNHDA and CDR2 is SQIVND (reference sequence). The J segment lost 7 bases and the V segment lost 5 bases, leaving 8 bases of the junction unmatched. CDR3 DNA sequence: TGTGCCAGTAGTGTGGCGGGGGAGACGGAGCAGTACTTC. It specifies CASSVAGETEQYF.